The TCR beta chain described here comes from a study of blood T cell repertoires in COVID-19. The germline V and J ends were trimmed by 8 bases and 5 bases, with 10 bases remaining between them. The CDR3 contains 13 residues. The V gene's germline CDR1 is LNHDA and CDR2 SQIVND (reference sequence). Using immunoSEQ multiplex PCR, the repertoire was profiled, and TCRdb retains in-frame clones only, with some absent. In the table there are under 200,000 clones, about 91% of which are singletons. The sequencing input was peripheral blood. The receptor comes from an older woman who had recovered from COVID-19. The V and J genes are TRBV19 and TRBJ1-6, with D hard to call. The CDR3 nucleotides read TGTGCCAGTTTTGGGAGTAATAATTCACCCCTCCACTTT. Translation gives CASFGSNNSPLHF.